The entry below describes one TCR beta chain. Its cognate antigen has yet to be identified. The sample holds no much larger clone one base away, and base qualities are not on file. The data belong to a study of blood T cell repertoires in COVID-19 (dated by TCRdb to 2019 to 2021). About the full investigation: Collaborator samples came from the United States, Italy and Spain and covered acute and convalescent phases of COVID-19. A de-identified subject ID, COVID-19 status, age in years and sex were almost always included in the sample metadata. A freely available public database, intended as a resource for researchers studying the immune response to SARS-CoV-2, is where the repertoires were released. Where available, HLA class I and class II types were obtained from metadata supplied by the sample provider rather than from assay-based typing. The prospective study material was composed of cDNA or gDNA derived from T cells, B-cell-depleted T cells, or PBMCs. Samples were obtained from the ongoing ImmuneRACE study (first 160 participants) and from 1,254 subjects provided by 6 global collaborators. The dataset comprised deeply sampled blood TCRbeta repertoires from subjects exposed to, actively infected with, or recovered from COVID-19. Study-wide findings and limitations: The quantity of clinical and demographic metadata differed by source and by participant and was supplied without curation.

The immunoSEQ Assay, a bias-controlled multiplex PCR, was used to amplify TCRbeta CDR3 regions from genomic DNA. The original methods were these. Nucleated cell counts per sample were estimated from amplification of reference gene primers within the assay. To quantify the absolute abundance of each unique TCRbeta CDR3 rearrangement, sequence reads were collapsed and filtered. For each sample, productive Simpson clonality was calculated as the square root of Simpson's diversity index over productive rearrangements. TCRdb re-hosts the immuneACCESS table, in-frame sequences only. Its copies lack some clones; in the studies checked, an unresolved V gene accounts for under half of them, and the cause for the rest is not known. V, J and clone size are taken as reported in that table, and D and trimming were inferred from the DNA itself. The sample table lists around 200,000 clones, around 84% of them with a count of one. The ten largest clones capture about 17% of the sample.

The germline V gene (reference sequence) provides CDR1 LNHDA and CDR2 SQIVND. Trimming costs V 7 bases and J 2 bases, and their ends lie 9 bases apart. The CDR3 spans 13 residues, from the cysteine through the phenylalanine. Of the read, only the CDR3 DNA is kept; its 39 bases are in frame from base 1. In the prospective study, participants were roughly 18 to 90 years old, resided in about two dozen geographic areas of the United States, and were enrolled through a virtual design. Cohort assignment in the prospective study relied on participant-reported clinical history from a screening survey and a study questionnaire. For ImmuneRACE Cohort 3, a participant was defined as recovered based on two consecutive negative NP/OP PCR tests, clearance by a healthcare professional, or resolution of symptoms. Each participant in the prospective study had whole blood, serum and a nasopharyngeal or oropharyngeal swab collected by mobile phlebotomists. Prospective study participants could optionally give additional blood draws and questionnaires over an approximately 2-month period. Before DNA extraction, blood samples from the prospective study were shipped at room temperature or frozen.

Sequences were obtained from PBMCs or T cells enriched from blood (not recorded which). The TCR sequence derives from a middle-aged man who had recovered from COVID-19. The chain employs TRBV19 and TRBJ1-3, with no confident D gene call. Here is the DNA: TGTGCCAGTAATGAGGGAACTGGAAACACCATATATTTT. It translates as CASNEGTGNTIYF.